This T cell receptor beta chain was captured by sequencing in a study of CD8 T cells in Susac syndrome (dated by TCRdb to the late 2010s). In terms of the full investigation: Of the Susac syndrome patients who were sequenced, about eight were in clinical remission while roughly six had clinically active disease. At blood withdrawal, Susac syndrome patients were therapy-naive, treated with corticosteroids (with IVIg additionally given to some), or treated with IVIg alone. Whether CD8+ T cell activation and differentiation in Susac syndrome was antigen driven was tested using repertoire sequencing. Summary of the overall study and its limitations: No clonal expansion was detected in the CD4+ T cell repertoire of Susac syndrome patients. The TCR sequencing and HLA analysis was acknowledged to have included a relatively small number of individuals.

Peripheral blood CD8+ and CD4+ T cells from healthy donors, Susac syndrome patients and multiple sclerosis patients were profiled by high-throughput TCR beta sequencing. The Susac syndrome patients fulfilled recently defined diagnostic criteria for either definite or probable disease. CD8+ TEMRA cells were enriched by FACS, while bulk CD8+ and CD4+ T cells were purified by magnetic negative isolation. Blood was drawn into EDTA tubes, processed within 24 hours, and PBMCs were isolated by density gradient centrifugation. PBMCs intended for TCR sequencing were cryopreserved in liquid nitrogen and were subsequently thawed in a 37 degrees C water bath. The sorted or isolated CD4+, CD8+ and CD8+ TEMRA cells had a purity of 90% or higher. RNA was extracted using the RNeasy kit, and about 0.5 to 1 ug of the RNA was reverse transcribed with random hexamers. TCR beta CDR3 regions were amplified with the immunoSEQ multiplex PCR assay covering 54 Vbeta and 13 Jbeta segments. To correct PCR amplification bias, a synthetic template baseline was used for both primer optimization and computational correction. Per the source publication's procedure: Reads were assigned to V, D and J genes according to IMGT and analyzed in immunoSEQ Analyzer, with only productive sequences retained. Clonality was computed as one minus Shannon entropy normalized by log2 of the number of productive unique sequences. Public and private clones were assessed among the 100 most prevalent clones of each patient and control. Clones were defined as Susac-specific when absent from the healthy and MS cohorts, from fewer than 1,300 published viral clones and from other ImmuneACCESS disease sequences. Clones were called with MiXCR by TCRdb after fastp trimmed the public reads at Q25, and only in-frame beta chains were retained. Every CDR3 protein is listed once, alongside the most common genes and DNA of its rows. The V and J calls and clone size are TCRdb's, not the authors'. This sample gives 150,000 to 200,000 distinct CDR3 sequences in total; 90% to 96% of them show up just once. Together, the top ten hold around 0.092% of the sample.

According to the germline V gene (reference sequence), CDR1 reads MNHEY and CDR2 reads SMNVEV. Germline trimming: 7 bases from V, 7 bases from J; junction bases outside gene matches: 11. Measured from the cysteine to the phenylalanine, the CDR3 is 15 residues long. Here the CDR3 DNA is all that survives: 45 bases in frame from base 1. Points on this clonotype: Its binding antigen is unknown. There are no base qualities to consult, and no much larger clone falls within one base.

The clonotype originates from a human donor with Susac syndrome. The chain employs TRBV27 and TRBJ2-1; a stretch of 9 junction bases matches TRBD2. The sample taken for sequencing was CD4+ T cells from PBMCs. Here is the DNA: TGTGCCAGCAATAGGCGGGGGGGCGGTAGTAATGAGCAGTTCTTC. The resulting protein is CASNRRGGGSNEQFF.